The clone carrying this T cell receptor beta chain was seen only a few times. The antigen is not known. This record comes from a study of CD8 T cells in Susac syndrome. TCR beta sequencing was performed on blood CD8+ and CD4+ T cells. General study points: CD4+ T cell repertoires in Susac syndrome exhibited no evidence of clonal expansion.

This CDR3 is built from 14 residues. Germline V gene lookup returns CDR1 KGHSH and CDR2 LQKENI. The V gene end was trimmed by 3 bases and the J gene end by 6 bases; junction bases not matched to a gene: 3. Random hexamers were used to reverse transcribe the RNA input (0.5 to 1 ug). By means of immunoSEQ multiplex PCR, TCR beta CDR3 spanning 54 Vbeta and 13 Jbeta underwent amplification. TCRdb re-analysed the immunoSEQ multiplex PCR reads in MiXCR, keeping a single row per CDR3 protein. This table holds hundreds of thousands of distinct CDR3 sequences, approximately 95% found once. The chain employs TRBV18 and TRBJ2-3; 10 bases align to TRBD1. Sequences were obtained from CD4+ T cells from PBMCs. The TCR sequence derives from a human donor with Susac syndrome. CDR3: CASSPGQGVDTQYF. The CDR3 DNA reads TGTGCCAGCTCACCTGGACAGGGGGTGGATACGCAGTATTTT. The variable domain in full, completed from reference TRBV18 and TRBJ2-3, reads NAGVMQNPRHLVRRRGQEARLRCSPMKGHSHVYWYRQLPEEGLKFMVYLQKENIIDESGMPKERFSAEFPKEGPSILRIQQVVRGDSAAYFCASSPGQGVDTQYFGPGTRLTVL.